These 8 T cell receptor beta chains originate from one sample sequenced in a study of cytomegalovirus exposure and HLA in healthy donors. The PCR made use of 60 Vbeta and 13 Jbeta primers. The data were produced by immunoSEQ multiplex PCR, yet TCRdb's version contains in-frame clones alone and is incomplete. This sample has 75,000 to 100,000 clones, with about 80% found just once. The sequencing sample was made of PBMCs. The receptors stem from a man aged 25 to 40 in good health and CMV-seronegative.

This rearrangement joins TRBV19 to TRBJ2-3; tentative D call: TRBD2 (6 bases). CDR1 LNHDA and CDR2 SQIVND come from the germline V gene (reference sequence). CDR3 length: 14 amino acids. V was shortened by 3 bases and J by 3 bases, with 10 bases between the two germline ends. CDR3 loop: CASSISGETDTQYF. The CDR3 DNA reads TGTGCCAGTAGTATTTCGGGGGAGACAGATACGCAGTATTTT.

This clone is a singleton in its sample. The chain links TRBV5-4 to TRBJ1-2; D may be TRBD1 (5 bases). This CDR3 is 16 amino acids long. V was shortened by 0 bases and J by 3 bases, with 15 bases between the two germline ends. CDR1 is SGHNT, CDR2 YYREEE, per germline (reference sequence). CDR3 sequence (DNA): TGTGCCAGCAGCTTGGGTACAGGAAGAAGTGACTATGGCTACACCTTC. Translating it yields CASSLGTGRSDYGYTF.

The gene calls are TRBV2 and TRBJ1-1; 7 nucleotides match TRBD1. Per the germline V gene, CDR1 is SNHLY and CDR2 is FYNNEI. With 11 bases clipped from V and 3 bases from J, the junction kept 3 bases outside the gene matches. The CDR3 length is 11 residues. The CDR3 DNA sequence: TGTGCCGGAGGGACAGACACTGAAGCTTTCTTT. Amino acids: CAGGTDTEAFF.

The V gene is TRBV18, the J gene TRBJ1-2, with D unresolved. The CDR3 loop spans 15 amino acids. Per germline, CDR1 KGHSH and CDR2 LQKENI. Trimming shortened V by 2 bases and J by 6 bases, and 16 bases separated the two germline ends. CDR3 region: CASSPSGGGPDGYTF. For the CDR3, the DNA is TGTGCCAGCTCACCAAGTGGTGGAGGTCCGGATGGCTACACCTTC. Supplemented by reference TRBV18 and TRBJ1-2, the full variable domain reads NAGVMQNPRHLVRRRGQEARLRCSPMKGHSHVYWYRQLPEEGLKFMVYLQKENIIDESGMPKERFSAEFPKEGPSILRIQQVVRGDSAAYFCASSPSGGGPDGYTFGSGTRLTVV.

V is TRBV9 and J is TRBJ1-6, with D possibly being TRBD1 (6 bases). Germline V gene lookup returns CDR1 SGDLS and CDR2 YYNGEE. V shed 3 bases and J shed 7 bases, with 17 bases lying between them. The length of the CDR3 is 16 residues. CDR3 sequence reads: CASSDDRSTGNSPLHF. In DNA form, the CDR3 reads TGTGCCAGCAGCGACGACCGCTCAACAGGGAATTCACCCCTCCACTTT.

As to this clone: The junction departs from germline at one end; a sequencing error may be responsible. The chain uses TRBV7-9 and TRBJ1-1, with TRBD1 matching 8 bases. Per germline, CDR1 SEHNR and CDR2 FQNEAQ (reference sequence). The CDR3 spans 14 residues. The CDR3 nucleotides read TGTTCCAGCAGCTTAGTACAGGGGGTGAATGAAGCTTTCTTT. Amino acids: CSSSLVQGVNEAFF.

The chain recombines TRBV27 with TRBJ1-5, with D uncertain. V was clipped by 2 bases and J by 2 bases, with 10 bases between them. The CDR3 extends over 15 amino acids. The germline V gene has CDR1 MNHEY and CDR2 SMNVEV (reference sequence). DNA of the CDR3: TGTGCCAGCAGTTTAAAGTTCGGGGGCAATCAGCCCCAGCATTTT. It translates to CASSLKFGGNQPQHF.

The chain combines TRBV7-8 with TRBJ2-3; 14 nucleotides line up with TRBD2. J gave up 1 base and V 3 bases, and 3 bases lay outside the gene matches. Germline-derived CDR1 and CDR2 are SGHVS and FQNEAQ. The CDR3 is made up of 17 amino acids. CDR3 DNA: TGTGCCAGCAGCTTTCTGACTAGCGGGAGGGGCACAGATACGCAGTATTTT. It specifies CASSFLTSGRGTDTQYF. Variable domain in full (rest from reference TRBV7-8 and TRBJ2-3): GAGVSQSPRYKVAKRGQDVALRCDPISGHVSLFWYQQALGQGPEFLTYFQNEAQLDKSGLPSDRFFAERPEGSVSTLKIQRTQQEDSAVYLCASSFLTSGRGTDTQYFGPGTRLTVL.